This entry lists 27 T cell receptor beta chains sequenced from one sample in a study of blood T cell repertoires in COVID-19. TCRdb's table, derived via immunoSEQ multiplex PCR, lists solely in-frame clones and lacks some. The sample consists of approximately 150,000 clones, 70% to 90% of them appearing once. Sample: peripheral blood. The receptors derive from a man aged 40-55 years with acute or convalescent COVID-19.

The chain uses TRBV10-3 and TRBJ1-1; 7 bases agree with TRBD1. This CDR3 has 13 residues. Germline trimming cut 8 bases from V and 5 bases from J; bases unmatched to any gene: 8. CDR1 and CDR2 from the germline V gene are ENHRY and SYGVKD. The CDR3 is CAIGNQGGTEAFF. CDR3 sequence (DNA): TGTGCCATCGGGAACCAGGGGGGAACTGAAGCTTTCTTT.

The CDR3 is CASTRTSGGSKETQYF. Written as DNA, the CDR3 is TGTGCCAGCACCCGAACTAGCGGGGGGTCAAAAGAGACCCAGTACTTC. J is TRBJ2-5 and V is TRBV5-4; 12 bases are shared with TRBD2. The CDR3 has 16 amino acids. Trimming cost V 6 bases and J 3 bases; bases outside gene matches: 9. CDR1 is SGHNT and CDR2 is YYREEE in the germline V gene (reference sequence).

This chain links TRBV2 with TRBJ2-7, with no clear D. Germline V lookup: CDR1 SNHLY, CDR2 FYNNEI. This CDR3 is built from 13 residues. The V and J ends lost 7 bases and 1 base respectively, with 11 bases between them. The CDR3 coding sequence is TGTGCCAGCAAGGCGGCCAGATCCTACGAGCAGTACTTC. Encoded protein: CASKAARSYEQYF.

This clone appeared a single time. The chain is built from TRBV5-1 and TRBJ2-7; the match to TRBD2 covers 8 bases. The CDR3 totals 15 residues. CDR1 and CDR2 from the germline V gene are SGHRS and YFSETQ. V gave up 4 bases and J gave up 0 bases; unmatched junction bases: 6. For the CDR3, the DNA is TGCGCCAGCAGCCTCGGGGGGGGAAGCTCCTACGAGCAGTACTTC. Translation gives CASSLGGGSSYEQYF.

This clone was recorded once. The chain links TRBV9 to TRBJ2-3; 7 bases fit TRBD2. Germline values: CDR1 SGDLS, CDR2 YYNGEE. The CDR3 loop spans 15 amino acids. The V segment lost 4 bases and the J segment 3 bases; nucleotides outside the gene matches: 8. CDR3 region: CASSSRGGRTDTQYF. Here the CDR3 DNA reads TGTGCCAGCAGCTCGAGGGGAGGGCGGACAGATACGCAGTATTTT.

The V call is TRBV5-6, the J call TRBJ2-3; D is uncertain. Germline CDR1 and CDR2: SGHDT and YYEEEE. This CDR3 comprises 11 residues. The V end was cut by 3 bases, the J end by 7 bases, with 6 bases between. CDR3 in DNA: TGTGCCAGCAGCTCCCAGAATACGCAGTATTTT. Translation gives CASSSQNTQYF. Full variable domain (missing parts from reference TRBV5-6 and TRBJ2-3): DAGVTQSPTHLIKTRGQQVTLRCSPKSGHDTVSWYQQALGQGPQFIFQYYEEEERQRGNFPDRFSGHQFPNYSSELNVNALLLGDSALYLCASSSQNTQYFGPGTRLTVL.

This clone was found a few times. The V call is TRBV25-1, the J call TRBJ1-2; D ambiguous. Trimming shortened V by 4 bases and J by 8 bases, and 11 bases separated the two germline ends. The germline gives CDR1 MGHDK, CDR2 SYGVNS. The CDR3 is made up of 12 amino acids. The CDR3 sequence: CASSGQAGGYTF. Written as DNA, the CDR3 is TGTGCCAGCAGTGGGCAGGCGGGGGGCTACACCTTC.

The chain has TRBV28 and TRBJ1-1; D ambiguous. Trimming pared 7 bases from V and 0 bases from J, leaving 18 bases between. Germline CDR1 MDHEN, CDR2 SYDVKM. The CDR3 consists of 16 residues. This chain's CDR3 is CASTVAAPPVNTEAFF. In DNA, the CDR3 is TGTGCCAGCACCGTGGCGGCACCCCCCGTGAACACTGAAGCTTTCTTT.

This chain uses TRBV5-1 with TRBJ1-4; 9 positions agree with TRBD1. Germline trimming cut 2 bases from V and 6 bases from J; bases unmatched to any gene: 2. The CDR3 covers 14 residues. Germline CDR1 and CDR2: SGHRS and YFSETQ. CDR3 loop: CASSFWTGDEKLFF. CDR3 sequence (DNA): TGCGCCAGCAGCTTTTGGACAGGGGATGAAAAACTGTTTTTT.

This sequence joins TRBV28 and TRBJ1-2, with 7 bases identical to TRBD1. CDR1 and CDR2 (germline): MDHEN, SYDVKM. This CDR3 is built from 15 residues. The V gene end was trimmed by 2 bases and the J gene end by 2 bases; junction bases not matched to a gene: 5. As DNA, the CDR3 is TGTGCCAGCAGTTTACCCGGGACAGCGAACTATGGCTACACCTTC. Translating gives CASSLPGTANYGYTF.

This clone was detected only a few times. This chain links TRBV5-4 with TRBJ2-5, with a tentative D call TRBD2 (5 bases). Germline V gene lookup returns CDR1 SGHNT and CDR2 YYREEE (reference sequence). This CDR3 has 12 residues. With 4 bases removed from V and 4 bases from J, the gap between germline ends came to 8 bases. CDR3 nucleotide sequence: TGTGCCAGCAGCGGACTTCGAGAGACCCAGTACTTC. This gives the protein CASSGLRETQYF.

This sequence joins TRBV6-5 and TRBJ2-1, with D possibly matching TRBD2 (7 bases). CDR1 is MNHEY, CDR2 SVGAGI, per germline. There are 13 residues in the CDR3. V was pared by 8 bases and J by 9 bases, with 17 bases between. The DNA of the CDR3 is TGTGCCAGCGGGCCACTGGGAGGGGGTGAGCAGTTCTTC. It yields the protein CASGPLGGGEQFF.

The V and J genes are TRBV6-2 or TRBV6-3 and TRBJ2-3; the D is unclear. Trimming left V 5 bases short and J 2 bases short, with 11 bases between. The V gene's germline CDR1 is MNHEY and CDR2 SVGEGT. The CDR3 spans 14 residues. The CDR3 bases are TGTGCCAGCAGTCAACTCACCCCCACAGATACGCAGTATTTT. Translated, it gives CASSQLTPTDTQYF.

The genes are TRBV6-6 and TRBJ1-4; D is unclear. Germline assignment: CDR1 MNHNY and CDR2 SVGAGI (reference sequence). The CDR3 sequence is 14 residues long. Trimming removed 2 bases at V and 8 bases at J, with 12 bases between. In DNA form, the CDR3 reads TGTGCCAGCAGTTACGGCGGGGAAGGAGAAAAACTGTTTTTT. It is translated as CASSYGGEGEKLFF.

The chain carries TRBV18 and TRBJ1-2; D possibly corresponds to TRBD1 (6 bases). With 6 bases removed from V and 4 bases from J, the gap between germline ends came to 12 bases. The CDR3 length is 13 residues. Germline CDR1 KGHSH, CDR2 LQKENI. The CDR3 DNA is TGTGCCAGCTCTCCGGACAGCTCCTATGGCTACACCTTC. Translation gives CASSPDSSYGYTF.

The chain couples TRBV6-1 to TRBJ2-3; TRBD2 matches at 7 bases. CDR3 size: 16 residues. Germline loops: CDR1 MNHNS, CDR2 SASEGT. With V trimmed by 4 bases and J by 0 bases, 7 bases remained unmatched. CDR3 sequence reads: CASSARDYSSTDTQYF. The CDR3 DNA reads TGTGCCAGCAGTGCCCGGGACTACTCTAGCACAGATACGCAGTATTTT.

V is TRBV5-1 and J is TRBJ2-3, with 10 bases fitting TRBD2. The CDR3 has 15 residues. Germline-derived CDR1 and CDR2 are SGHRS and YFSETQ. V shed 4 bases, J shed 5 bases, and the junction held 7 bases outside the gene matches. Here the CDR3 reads CASSIPLAGKDTQYF. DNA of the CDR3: TGCGCCAGCAGCATACCACTAGCGGGGAAAGATACGCAGTATTTT.

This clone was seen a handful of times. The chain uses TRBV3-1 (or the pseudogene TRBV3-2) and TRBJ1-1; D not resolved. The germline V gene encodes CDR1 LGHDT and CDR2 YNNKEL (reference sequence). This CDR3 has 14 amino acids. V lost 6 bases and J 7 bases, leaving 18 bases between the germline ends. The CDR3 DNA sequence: TGTGCCAGCAGTAAGGACTGGAGGGTTAATGAAGCTTTCTTT. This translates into CASSKDWRVNEAFF.

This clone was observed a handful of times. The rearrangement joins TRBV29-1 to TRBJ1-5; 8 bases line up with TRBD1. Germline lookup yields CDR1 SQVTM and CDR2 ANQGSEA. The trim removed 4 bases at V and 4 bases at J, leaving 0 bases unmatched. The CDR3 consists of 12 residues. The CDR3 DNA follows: TGCAGCGTTGGACAGGGGAATCAGCCCCAGCATTTT. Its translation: CSVGQGNQPQHF.

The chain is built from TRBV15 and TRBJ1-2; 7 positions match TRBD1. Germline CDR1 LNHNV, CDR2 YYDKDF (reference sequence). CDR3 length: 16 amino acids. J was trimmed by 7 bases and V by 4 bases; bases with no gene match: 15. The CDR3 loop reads CATSTLGAGQGGGYTF. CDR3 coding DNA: TGTGCCACCAGCACCCTGGGAGCAGGGCAGGGGGGTGGCTACACCTTC. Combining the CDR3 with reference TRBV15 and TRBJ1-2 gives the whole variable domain DAMVIQNPRYQVTQFGKPVTLSCSQTLNHNVMYWYQQKSSQAPKLLFHYYDKDFNNEADTPDNFQSRRPNTSFCFLDIRSPGLGDTAMYLCATSTLGAGQGGGYTFGSGTRLTVV.

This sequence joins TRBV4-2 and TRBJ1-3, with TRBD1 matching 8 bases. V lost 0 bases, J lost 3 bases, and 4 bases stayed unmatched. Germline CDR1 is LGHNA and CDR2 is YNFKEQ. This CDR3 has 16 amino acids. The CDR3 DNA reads TGTGCCAGCAGCCAAGACCCGACAGGGGATGGAAACACCATATATTTT. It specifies CASSQDPTGDGNTIYF.

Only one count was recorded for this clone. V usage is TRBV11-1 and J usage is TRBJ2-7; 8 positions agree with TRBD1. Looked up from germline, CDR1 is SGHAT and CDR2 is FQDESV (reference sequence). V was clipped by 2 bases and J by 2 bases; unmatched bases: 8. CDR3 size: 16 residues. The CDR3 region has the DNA TGTGCCAGCAGCTTAACGTTAGGGACAGGAACCTACGAGCAGTACTTC. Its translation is CASSLTLGTGTYEQYF.

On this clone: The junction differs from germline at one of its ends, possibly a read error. The CDR3 here is CASSLASPGIPYNEQFF. CDR3 in DNA: TGTGCTAGCAGCTTAGCGTCGCCAGGGATCCCCTACAATGAGCAGTTCTTC. The chain carries TRBV7-7 and TRBJ2-1; possibly TRBD1 or TRBD2 for D (5 bases each). The V gene's germline CDR1 is SSHAT and CDR2 FNYEAQ (reference sequence). The CDR3 contains 17 residues.

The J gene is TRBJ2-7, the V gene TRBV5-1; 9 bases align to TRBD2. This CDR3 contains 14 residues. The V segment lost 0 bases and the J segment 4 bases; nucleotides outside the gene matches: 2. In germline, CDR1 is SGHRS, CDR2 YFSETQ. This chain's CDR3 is CASSLGRGGYEQYF. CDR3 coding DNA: TGCGCCAGCAGCTTGGGGCGGGGGGGATACGAGCAGTACTTC. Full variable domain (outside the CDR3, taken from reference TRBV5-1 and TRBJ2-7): KAGVTQTPRYLIKTRGQQVTLSCSPISGHRSVSWYQQTPGQGLQFLFEYFSETQRNKGNFPGRFSGRQFSNSRSEMNVSTLELGDSALYLCASSLGRGGYEQYFGPGTRLTVT.

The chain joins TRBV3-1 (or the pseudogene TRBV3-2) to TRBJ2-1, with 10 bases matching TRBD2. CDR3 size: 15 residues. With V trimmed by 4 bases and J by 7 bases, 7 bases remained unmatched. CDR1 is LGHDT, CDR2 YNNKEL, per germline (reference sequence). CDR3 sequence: CASSPLAGNANEQFF. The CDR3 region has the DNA TGTGCCAGCAGCCCACTAGCGGGGAACGCTAATGAGCAGTTCTTC.

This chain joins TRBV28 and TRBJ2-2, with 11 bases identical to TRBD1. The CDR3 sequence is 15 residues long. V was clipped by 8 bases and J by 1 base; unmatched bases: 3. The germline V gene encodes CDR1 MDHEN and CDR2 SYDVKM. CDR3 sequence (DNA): TGTGCCAGCGGGGACAGGGGGGTGAACACCGGGGAGCTGTTTTTT. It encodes CASGDRGVNTGELFF.

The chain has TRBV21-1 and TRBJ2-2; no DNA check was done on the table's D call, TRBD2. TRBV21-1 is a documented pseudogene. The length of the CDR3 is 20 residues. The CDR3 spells CASSITGTSGGRRNTGELFF. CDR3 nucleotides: TGTGCCAGCAGCATTACCGGGACTAGCGGGGGCCGCCGGAACACCGGGGAGCTGTTTTTT.